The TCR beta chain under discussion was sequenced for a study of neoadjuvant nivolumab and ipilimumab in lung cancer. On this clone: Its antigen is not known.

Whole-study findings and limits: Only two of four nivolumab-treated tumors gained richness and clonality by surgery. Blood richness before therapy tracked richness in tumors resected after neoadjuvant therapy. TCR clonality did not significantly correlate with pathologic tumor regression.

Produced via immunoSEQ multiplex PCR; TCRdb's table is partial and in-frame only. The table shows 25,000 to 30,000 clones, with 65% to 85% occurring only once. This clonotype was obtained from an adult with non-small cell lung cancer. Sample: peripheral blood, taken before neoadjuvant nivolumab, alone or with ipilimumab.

The CDR3 loop is CASSPVAYTGELFF. The CDR3 bases are TGTGCCAGCAGCCCAGTCGCCTACACCGGGGAGCTGTTTTTT. The V gene is TRBV7-2, the J gene TRBJ2-2; D not resolved. CDR3 length equals 14 residues. The germline V and J ends were trimmed by 5 bases and 3 bases, with 10 bases remaining between them. The germline V gene encodes CDR1 SGHTA and CDR2 FQGNSA.